This T cell receptor beta chain was observed in a study of neurological immune-mediated disorders. The study, taken as a whole, reports: TCR-beta repertoires seemed private in all groups, with no expanded CDR3 amino acid sequences shared. Patients with HTLV-1-associated myelopathy had the highest level of TCR clonal expansion, whereas patients with multiple sclerosis had the lowest level, falling beneath the level found in healthy controls.

Germline V gene sequence: CDR1 SGHRS, CDR2 YFSETQ. The CDR3 has 13 amino acids. The trim removed 0 bases at V and 10 bases at J, leaving 3 bases unmatched. This clonotype was detected many times. Its antigen remains unidentified. Time point described: longitudinal time-point 3. The study used blood bank volunteers in Maryland, USA, as healthy controls. The making of cDNA relied on 5'RACE with 10-nucleotide random UMIs. TCRdb analysed the 5' RACE reads with MiXCR anew, one entry per CDR3 protein. This sample has roughly 53,000 distinct CDR3 sequences, with roughly 8% found just once. This chain joins TRBV5-1 and TRBJ2-1, with TRBD2 matching over 8 bases. The clonotype originates from a woman in her thirties or forties in good health. Source material: PBMCs. The CDR3 sequence is CASSLDAGGEQFF. For the CDR3, the DNA is TGCGCCAGCAGCTTGGACGCGGGGGGCGAGCAGTTCTTC. Supplemented by reference TRBV5-1 and TRBJ2-1, the full variable domain reads KAGVTQTPRYLIKTRGQQVTLSCSPISGHRSVSWYQQTPGQGLQFLFEYFSETQRNKGNFPGRFSGRQFSNSRSEMNVSTLELGDSALYLCASSLDAGGEQFFGPGTRLTVL.